A selection of T cell receptor beta chains follows, all from one sample in a study of OX40 agonist ivuxolimab in advanced cancers. Assay used: immunoSEQ multiplex PCR; TCRdb lists only in-frame clones, some missing. The sample consists of about 32,000 clones, 84% of them appearing once. Source: CD4+ or CD8+ T cells sorted from blood, taken in a trial of the OX40 agonist ivuxolimab. The origin of the receptors is an adult with an advanced solid tumor such as melanoma, head and neck, liver or kidney cancer. The CDR3 runs from the conserved cysteine through the conserved F or W. The order of the fields is V gene, J gene, CDR3 length, clone size, D gene, CDR3 protein, CDR3 DNA. The D gene is left open where the match is weak. Some rows mark clone size as missing; the rest say once, few, many or name a class of expanded clone.

TRBV19,TRBJ2-1,14,once,-,CASSMREGTYEQFF,TGTGCCAGTAGTATGAGAGAGGGGACCTATGAGCAGTTCTTC
TRBV7-9,TRBJ2-3,18,-,TRBD1,CASSFRDRGYLSTDTQYF,TGTGCCAGCAGCTTCCGGGACAGGGGGTACTTGAGCACAGATACGCAGTATTTT
TRBV19,TRBJ1-5,14,-,-,CASSGQSSNQPQHF,TGTGCCAGTAGTGGACAGTCGAGCAATCAGCCCCAGCATTTT
TRBV19,TRBJ1-2,13,-,-,CASRLGSNYGYTF,TGTGCCAGTAGGTTGGGCTCGAACTATGGCTACACCTTC
TRBV9,TRBJ2-5,15,-,TRBD2,CASSKSVGGGETQYF,TGTGCCAGCAGTAAGAGTGTCGGGGGGGGAGAGACCCAGTACTTC
TRBV5-1,TRBJ2-4,15,-,-,CASSPYQGAKNIQYF,TGCGCCAGCAGCCCCTACCAGGGGGCCAAAAACATTCAGTACTTC
TRBV7-8,TRBJ2-5,16,-,-,CASSPTGRALKETQYF,TGTGCCAGCAGCCCTACTGGACGGGCCTTAAAAGAGACCCAGTACTTC
TRBV6-6,TRBJ2-1,12,-,-,CASRLQGNEQFF,TGTGCCAGCAGACTTCAGGGCAATGAGCAGTTCTTC
TRBV10-1,TRBJ2-7,14,-,TRBD1,CASSERRTGNEQYF,TGCGCCAGCAGTGAAAGAAGGACAGGGAACGAGCAGTACTTC
TRBV2,TRBJ2-7,13,-,-,CASSERGIYEQYF,TGTGCCAGCAGTGAAAGGGGCATCTACGAGCAGTACTTC
TRBV5-5,TRBJ2-7,16,-,TRBD1,CASSPMTGPYSYEQYF,TGTGCCAGCAGTCCAATGACAGGGCCTTACTCCTACGAGCAGTACTTC
TRBV27,TRBJ2-7,11,-,-,CASSSSYEQYF,TGTGCCAGCAGTTCTTCCTACGAGCAGTACTTC
TRBV6-5,TRBJ2-3,13,-,TRBD1,CASSFRGTDTQYF,TGTGCCAGCAGTTTCAGGGGGACGGATACGCAGTATTTT
TRBV9,TRBJ2-2,16,once,TRBD1,CASSVRRDRGGGELFF,TGTGCCAGCAGCGTCCGACGGGACAGGGGTGGCGGGGAGCTGTTTTTT
TRBV4-2,TRBJ2-1,13,-,-,CASSQGGDHEQFF,TGTGCCAGCAGCCAAGGAGGGGATCATGAGCAGTTCTTC
TRBV28,TRBJ2-5,14,few,-,CASSLPTGWETQYF,TGTGCCAGCAGTCTCCCGACAGGATGGGAGACCCAGTACTTC
TRBV19,TRBJ2-7,14,once,-,CASSMGDSSYEQYF,TGTGCCAGTAGTATGGGCGATAGCTCCTACGAGCAGTACTTC
TRBV19,TRBJ1-5,14,-,TRBD1,CASSIDRGNQPQHF,TGTGCCAGTAGTATCGACAGGGGAAATCAGCCCCAGCATTTT
TRBV7-6,TRBJ2-2,16,-,TRBD1,CASSPTGGEGTGELFF,TGTGCCAGCAGCCCCACAGGGGGCGAGGGCACCGGGGAGCTGTTTTTT
TRBV6-1,TRBJ2-7,14,-,-,CASDALDTPLEQYF,TGTGCCAGCGATGCCCTGGACACCCCGCTCGAGCAGTACTTC